Listed here are 16 T cell receptor beta chains from one sample, sequenced in a study of identifying expanded T cells in peripheral blood. The method was immunoSEQ multiplex PCR; TCRdb's version includes in-frame clones alone and lacks a portion of them. This table has 100,000 to 150,000 clones, 80% to 90% appearing once. The specimen sequenced was blood. The receptors originated from a person aged 18 to 70 in good health.

The rearrangement uses TRBV29-1 and TRBJ1-3; unclear D gene. The CDR3 loop spans 13 amino acids. Germline assignment: CDR1 SQVTM and CDR2 ANQGSEA. V was cut by 0 bases and J by 1 base, with 4 bases left in between. The CDR3: CSVEDPSGNTIYF. DNA for the CDR3: TGCAGCGTTGAAGACCCATCTGGAAACACCATATATTTT.

This chain links TRBV5-5 with TRBJ2-7; 10 bases match TRBD1. This CDR3 comprises 17 residues. CDR1 is SGHKS and CDR2 is YYEKEE in the germline V gene (reference sequence). The V segment lost 0 bases and the J segment 3 bases; nucleotides outside the gene matches: 9. The CDR3 loop reads CASSLEYLGQGGYEQYF. The CDR3 coding sequence is TGTGCCAGCAGCTTGGAGTATTTAGGACAGGGGGGCTACGAGCAGTACTTC.

This rearrangement joins TRBV28 to TRBJ1-4; 10 nucleotides agree with TRBD1. The CDR3 runs to 14 residues. The junction had 4 bases not matched to a gene; V was cut back by 4 bases and J by 8 bases. Germline CDR1 and CDR2: MDHEN and SYDVKM. As DNA, the CDR3 is TGTGCCAGCAGTTACGGGACAGGGGCCGAAAAACTGTTTTTT. Protein product: CASSYGTGAEKLFF. The full variable domain, completed using reference TRBV28 and TRBJ1-4, is DVKVTQSSRYLVKRTGEKVFLECVQDMDHENMFWYRQDPGLGLRLIYFSYDVKMKEKGDIPEGYSVSREKKERFSLILESASTNQTSMYLCASSYGTGAEKLFFGSGTQLSVL.

This clone was seen only a few times. The CDR3 here is CASSPRVSPEAFF. The CDR3 DNA is TGTGCCAGCAGCCCAAGAGTCAGTCCTGAAGCTTTCTTT. The genes are TRBV4-2 and TRBJ1-1, with no clear D. Germline V lookup: CDR1 LGHNA, CDR2 YNFKEQ. CDR3 length equals 13 residues. Between the trimmed V and J ends, which lost 4 bases and 6 bases, there was a span of 12 bases.

Comment on this clone: Other DNA sequences in this specimen translate into the identical CDR3. V and J are TRBV7-3 and TRBJ2-2; D gene unclear. Germline V gene sequence: CDR1 SGHTA, CDR2 FQGTGA. The ends were cut back, 2 bases at V and 4 bases at J, with 8 bases in the middle. This CDR3 has 14 amino acids. The CDR3: CASSLDRVTGELFF. In DNA form, the CDR3 reads TGTGCCAGCAGCTTAGATAGGGTCACCGGGGAGCTGTTTTTT.

CDR3 bases: TGTGCCAGCAGCGCCGAGGGGGTAACAGATACGCAGTATTTT. Translated: CASSAEGVTDTQYF. The rearrangement joins TRBV6-5 to TRBJ2-3, with a weak D call TRBD1 (6 bases). CDR3 length equals 14 residues. The germline V gene encodes CDR1 MNHEY and CDR2 SVGAGI. Trimming removed 6 bases at V and 3 bases at J, with 13 bases between.

CDR3 amino acids: CSVEDYELGYTF. The CDR3 region has the DNA TGCAGCGTTGAAGACTATGAGCTTGGCTACACCTTC. The genes are TRBV29-1 and TRBJ1-2, with D uncertain. Trimming pared 0 bases from V and 7 bases from J, leaving 9 bases between. CDR1 SQVTM and CDR2 ANQGSEA come from the germline V gene. The CDR3 loop spans 12 amino acids. The full variable domain, with the rest looked up from reference TRBV29-1 and TRBJ1-2, is SAVISQKPSRDICQRGTSLTIQCQVDSQVTMMFWYRQQPGQSLTLIATANQGSEATYESGFVIDKFPISRPNLTFSTLTVSNMSPEDSSIYLCSVEDYELGYTFGSGTRLTVV.

The chain employs TRBV5-1 and TRBJ2-1; 8 nucleotides align to TRBD2. CDR1 SGHRS and CDR2 YFSETQ come from the germline V gene. The V segment lost 0 bases and the J segment 6 bases; nucleotides outside the gene matches: 11. The CDR3 length is 17 residues. CDR3 loop: CASSLVITSGVSNEQFF. In nucleotides, the CDR3 is TGCGCCAGCAGCTTGGTGATAACTAGCGGTGTGAGCAATGAGCAGTTCTTC.

The genes are TRBV7-2 and TRBJ1-5, with a weak D call TRBD1 (5 bases). This CDR3 comprises 13 residues. Trimming removed 3 bases from V and 8 bases from J, with 11 bases in between. Germline CDR1 SGHTA, CDR2 FQGNSA. This CDR3 is CASSFGARKPQHF. DNA for the CDR3: TGTGCCAGCAGCTTTGGGGCGAGGAAGCCCCAGCATTTT.

The V gene is TRBV27, the J gene TRBJ1-2; D not resolved. There are 13 residues in the CDR3. Trimming pared 6 bases from V and 2 bases from J, leaving 10 bases between. Germline lookup yields CDR1 MNHEY and CDR2 SMNVEV (reference sequence). CDR3 bases: TGTGCCAGCAGAGGAACGGCGAACTATGGCTACACCTTC. This gives the protein CASRGTANYGYTF.

In this sample, this clone turned up once. The chain links TRBV19 to TRBJ2-4; 9 bases line up with TRBD1. V dropped 9 bases and J dropped 6; count of bases not matched to a gene: 21. Germline assignment: CDR1 LNHDA and CDR2 SQIVND (reference sequence). The CDR3 runs 18 residues. The CDR3 DNA is TGTGCCAGCCCAGTAGGTGTGACAGGGGGGGAGGCAGGAAACATTCAGTACTTC. As protein: CASPVGVTGGEAGNIQYF.

This rearrangement joins TRBV7-2 to TRBJ2-3; 7 bases align to TRBD2. Looked up from germline, CDR1 is SGHTA and CDR2 is FQGNSA. V was clipped by 6 bases and J by 0 bases; unmatched bases: 0. CDR3 length: 13 residues. The CDR3 DNA is TGTGCCAGCAGGGGGGGGAGCACAGATACGCAGTATTTT. Translated: CASRGGSTDTQYF.

This sequence joins TRBV18 and TRBJ2-7, with 8 bases fitting TRBD1. The CDR3 covers 14 residues. V was pared by 6 bases and J by 4 bases, with 8 bases of the junction left unmatched. The germline gives CDR1 KGHSH, CDR2 LQKENI. The CDR3 DNA is TGTGCCAGCTCCCCGGACAGGGATAGTTACGAGCAGTACTTC. It specifies CASSPDRDSYEQYF.

CDR3 coding DNA: TGCGCCAGCAGCCAATTACTTAGCAATCAGCCCCAGCATTTT. Amino acids: CASSQLLSNQPQHF. The gene calls are TRBV4-3 and TRBJ1-5; D remains unclear. The ends were cut back, 2 bases at V and 0 bases at J, with 5 bases in the middle. CDR3 length equals 14 residues. The germline V gene encodes CDR1 LGHNA and CDR2 YSLEER.

The chain links TRBV28 to TRBJ1-5; D may be TRBD1 (6 bases). This CDR3 contains 14 residues. Per the germline V gene, CDR1 is MDHEN and CDR2 is SYDVKM. The V end lost 8 bases, the J end lost 7 bases, and 18 bases lay between the germline ends. The DNA of the CDR3 is TGTGCCAGCGGCCTTAATGGGGGCTGGCAGCCCCAGCATTTT. Translated, it gives CASGLNGGWQPQHF.

The rearrangement joins TRBV9 to TRBJ2-3; D could derive from TRBD1 or TRBD2 (5 bases each). Germline V gene data show CDR1 as SGDLS and CDR2 as YYNGEE. The CDR3 sequence is 12 residues long. Trimming left V 0 bases short and J 9 bases short, with 8 bases between. The CDR3 DNA follows: TGTGCCAGCAGCGTAGATGGGGACACGCAGTATTTT. It translates to CASSVDGDTQYF.